These 20 T cell receptor beta chains were all obtained from the same sample, sequenced in a study of CD8+CD57+ T cells in acquired aplastic anemia (dated by TCRdb to the late 2010s). For sequencing, an Illumina HiSeq 2000 was employed. TCR beta VDJ combination and CDR3 sequence profiling used genomic DNA as the template. Starting from the raw public reads, TCRdb applied fastp trimming at Q25, assembled clones with MiXCR and retained in-frame beta chains. Rows are combined by CDR3 protein, so each entry shows the most common genes and DNA. In all, the sample holds approximately 160,000 distinct CDR3 sequences, and over 40% of those were seen once. In total, the top ten clones hold 2.5% to 4% of the sample. Expansion of CD8+CD57+ cells had been shown by flow cytometry in the patients chosen for sequencing. The sample consisted of sorted CD4+, CD8+, or CD8+CD57+ T cells (not recorded which) from PBMCs. The receptors come from a human donor with aplastic anemia.

A note on this clonotype: This may be a read error, as it is one base from a much larger clone. The chain recombines TRBV5-1 with TRBJ1-2; a possible D gene is TRBD1 (5 bases). Germline CDR1 is SGHRS and CDR2 is YFSETQ. This CDR3 has 15 amino acids. In DNA, the CDR3 is TGCGCCAGCAGCTTGGTTGGGGGACTGGGAGATGGCCACACCTTC. It is translated as CASSLVGGLGDGHTF.

This clonotype has a count of ten or more. This sequence joins TRBV9 and TRBJ2-5; D possibly uses TRBD1 or TRBD2 (6 bases each). V shed 3 bases and J shed 4 bases, with 19 bases lying between them. The CDR3 loop spans 16 amino acids. Germline V gene data show CDR1 as SGDLS and CDR2 as YYNGEE. The CDR3 reads CASSAGDGGRGETQYF. The CDR3 DNA sequence: TGTGCCAGCAGCGCCGGGGATGGGGGGCGCGGAGAGACCCAGTACTTC.

This clonotype was seen repeatedly, ten times or more. The CDR3 sequence is CSARHPLGVKDEQFF. The CDR3 bases are TGCAGTGCTAGACACCCGCTAGGGGTGAAGGATGAGCAGTTCTTC. The genes are TRBV20-1 and TRBJ2-1, with a weak D call TRBD1 (5 bases). The V gene's germline CDR1 is DFQATT and CDR2 SNEGSKA (reference sequence). The CDR3 spans 15 residues. Trimming removed 2 bases from V and 8 bases from J, with 19 bases in between.

The V and J genes are TRBV2 and TRBJ1-6; the D is unclear. Trimming shortened V by 7 bases and J by 7 bases, and 11 bases separated the two germline ends. Germline assignment: CDR1 SNHLY and CDR2 FYNNEI. The CDR3 is 13 amino acids. CDR3 bases: TGTGCCAGCATGGTCGAGGGAAATTCACCCCTCCACTTT. The encoded protein is CASMVEGNSPLHF.

This clonotype was observed many times. The chain recombines TRBV19 with TRBJ1-2, with TRBD1 as a possible D gene (6 bases). The CDR3 runs to 15 residues. With 7 bases removed from V and 5 bases from J, the gap between germline ends came to 20 bases. Germline V gene lookup returns CDR1 LNHDA and CDR2 SQIVND (reference sequence). The CDR3, as DNA: TGTGCCAGTACCCCCGGACAGATGTTTGTATATGGCTACACCTTC. As protein: CASTPGQMFVYGYTF.

Worth noting for this clonotype: Possible read error: a much larger clone is one base away. The chain combines TRBV2 with TRBJ2-7, with 10 bases lining up with TRBD2. The CDR3 spans 16 residues. The V gene's germline CDR1 is SNHLY and CDR2 FYNNEI. DNA of the CDR3: TGTGCCAGCAGTTACGGACTAGCGGACTACTCCTACGGGCAGTACTTC. This translates into CASSYGLADYSYGQYF.

The chain carries TRBV7-4 and TRBJ1-2; D is perhaps TRBD1 (6 bases). This CDR3 comprises 14 residues. In germline, CDR1 is SGHVT, CDR2 SQSDAQ. Trimming took 5 bases from V and 6 from J, leaving 16 bases between them. CDR3 sequence (DNA): TGTGCCAGCAGCCCACAGGGATCGAGTGATGGCTACACCTTC. This encodes CASSPQGSSDGYTF.

This clonotype turned up a few times. The CDR3 loop reads CASSPLGPNTGELFF. CDR3 in DNA: TGTGCCAGCAGTCCCCTAGGGCCGAACACCGGGGAGCTGTTTTTT. The chain combines TRBV27 with TRBJ2-2; D uncertain. There are 15 residues in the CDR3. CDR1 MNHEY and CDR2 SMNVEV come from the germline V gene (reference sequence). V was clipped by 5 bases and J by 0 bases, with 10 bases between them.

This chain links TRBV9 with TRBJ1-1; D is unresolved. Trimming removed 4 bases at V and 1 base at J, with 14 bases between. The CDR3 extends over 15 amino acids. CDR1 is SGDLS, CDR2 YYNGEE, per germline. This chain's CDR3 is CASSQGPIGNTEAFF. DNA of the CDR3: TGTGCCAGCAGCCAAGGCCCGATTGGGAACACTGAAGCTTTCTTT.

The gene calls are TRBV29-1 and TRBJ2-7; 11 bases match TRBD2. V shed 7 bases, J shed 2 bases, and the junction held 7 bases outside the gene matches. Germline-derived CDR1 and CDR2 are SQVTM and ANQGSEA. The CDR3 has 14 amino acids. This chain's CDR3 is CSAYTSGGTYEQYF. CDR3 nucleotide sequence: TGCAGCGCATATACTAGCGGGGGAACCTACGAGCAGTACTTC.

J is TRBJ1-2 and V is TRBV10-3, with D unclear. The CDR3 contains 15 residues. V dropped 0 bases and J dropped 5 bases, with 13 bases sitting between them. Germline CDR1 and CDR2: ENHRY and SYGVKD. CDR3 in amino acids: CAISESSGQLYGYTF. The CDR3 nucleotides are TGTGCCATCAGTGAGTCGAGTGGGCAGCTTTATGGCTACACCTTC.

V and J are TRBV20-1 and TRBJ2-3, with D perhaps being TRBD1 or TRBD2 (5 bases each). Germline V lookup: CDR1 DFQATT, CDR2 SNEGSKA (reference sequence). V was clipped by 3 bases and J by 10 bases, with 11 bases between them. The CDR3 length is 11 residues. CDR3 region: CSARAEGPQYF. The CDR3, as DNA: TGCAGTGCTAGGGCTGAGGGACCGCAGTATTTT.

At least ten counts were recorded for this clonotype. This chain uses TRBV2 with TRBJ1-2; weak D call: TRBD1 (5 bases). CDR1 is SNHLY and CDR2 is FYNNEI in the germline V gene. The ends were cut back, 6 bases at V and 8 bases at J, with 22 bases in the middle. This CDR3 region has 15 residues. The CDR3 is CASRDRQTTGGGYTF. The CDR3 nucleotides read TGTGCCAGCAGGGATAGGCAGACCACAGGTGGGGGCTACACCTTC.

This rearrangement joins TRBV10-3 to TRBJ1-1; D may be TRBD1 (5 bases). Trimming took off 10 bases at V and 5 bases at J, with 20 bases between the two ends. This CDR3 has 14 amino acids. CDR1 and CDR2 from the germline V gene are ENHRY and SYGVKD. CDR3 DNA: TGTGCCAGCAACCTTCGGGGCCTTAAGACTGAAGCTTTCTTT. This sequence encodes CASNLRGLKTEAFF.

CDR3 DNA sequence: TGCGCCAGCAAGGGGACGGGAACTGGAAACACCATATATTTT. It translates to CASKGTGTGNTIYF. V gene TRBV10-2 combines with J gene TRBJ1-3; possible D gene TRBD1, 5 bases. The CDR3 is 14 residues long. CDR1 and CDR2 (germline): WSHSY, SAAADI. V lost 7 bases and J lost 2, with 12 bases in between.

The J gene is TRBJ1-5, the V gene TRBV19; TRBD1 matches at 9 bases. The CDR3 extends over 14 amino acids. Germline lookup yields CDR1 LNHDA and CDR2 SQIVND (reference sequence). Trimming at V came to 6 bases and at J to 7 bases, leaving 7 bases not matched to a gene. The CDR3 here is CASSPGQGFQPQHF. In nucleotides, the CDR3 is TGTGCCAGTAGCCCGGGACAGGGTTTCCAGCCCCAGCATTTT.

This clonotype showed up just a few times. The chain combines TRBV2 with TRBJ2-1, with D unresolved. The CDR3 is made up of 14 amino acids. V was clipped by 10 bases and J by 0 bases, with 13 bases between them. Germline CDR1 and CDR2: SNHLY and FYNNEI. CDR3 sequence reads: CATRGRNSYNEQFF. The CDR3 nucleotides are TGTGCCACCCGAGGACGGAACTCCTACAATGAGCAGTTCTTC.

The gene calls are TRBV20-1 and TRBJ2-5, with D hard to call. The CDR3 length is 11 residues. CDR1 is DFQATT and CDR2 is SNEGSKA in the germline V gene (reference sequence). Trimming removed 2 bases from V and 5 bases from J, with 6 bases in between. Written as DNA, the CDR3 is TGCAGTGCTAGATCCATGGAGACCCAGTACTTC. This translates into CSARSMETQYF.

The chain combines TRBV29-1 with TRBJ2-5; D gene uncertain. Germline V lookup: CDR1 SQVTM, CDR2 ANQGSEA. The V end was cut by 3 bases, the J end by 2 bases, with 7 bases between. CDR3 length: 12 amino acids. The CDR3 DNA reads as TGCAGCGTTGAGGCGACACAAGAGACCCAGTACTTC. Its protein is CSVEATQETQYF. The entire variable domain, with the rest obtained from reference TRBV29-1 and TRBJ2-5, is as follows: SAVISQKPSRDICQRGTSLTIQCQVDSQVTMMFWYRQQPGQSLTLIATANQGSEATYESGFVIDKFPISRPNLTFSTLTVSNMSPEDSSIYLCSVEATQETQYFGPGTRLLVL.

This chain connects TRBV10-3 to TRBJ2-5; D unresolved. The CDR3 consists of 15 residues. The germline CDR1 and CDR2 sequences are ENHRY and SYGVKD. Trimming left V 2 bases short and J 2 bases short, with 12 bases between. CDR3 sequence: CAISETLTSQETQYF. CDR3 sequence (DNA): TGTGCCATCAGTGAGACTCTAACCTCACAAGAGACCCAGTACTTC.